Listed below are T cell receptor beta chains from one sample, sequenced in a study of circulating and synovial CD4+ cells in juvenile arthritis. Sequenced by immunoSEQ multiplex PCR; TCRdb stores in-frame clones only, minus some. The sample lists tens of thousands of clones; about 93% were seen once. Sequenced material: CD4+ T cells from blood. The origin of the receptors is a human donor with juvenile idiopathic arthritis. Both conserved end residues are part of each CDR3. A D gene is named only where the DNA matches it firmly. Expanded clones are given a class, and other clones once, few, many or no size at all.

j_call d_call clone_size v_call cdr3_aa cdr3_nt
TRBJ2-3 TRBD2 . TRBV5-1 CASSLGLAGGIDTQYF TGCGCCAGCAGCCTGGGACTAGCGGGAGGAATAGATACGCAGTATTTT
TRBJ1-4 . . TRBV28 CASSLSSGYNEKLFF TGTGCCAGCAGTTTATCTTCCGGGTATAATGAAAAACTGTTTTTT
TRBJ1-5 TRBD1 . TRBV4-2 CASSQGGQSNQPQHF TGTGCCAGCAGCCAAGGGGGACAGAGTAATCAGCCCCAGCATTTT
TRBJ1-2 TRBD1 . TRBV5-6 CASSLGGGSFGYTF TGTGCCAGCAGCTTGGGAGGGGGCTCGTTTGGCTACACCTTC
TRBJ2-2 TRBD2 . TRBV10-1 CASSKGLAVNTGELFF TGCGCCAGCAGTAAGGGACTAGCGGTTAACACCGGGGAGCTGTTTTTT
TRBJ2-5 TRBD2 . TRBV4-1 CASSQEWTSVAGETQYF TGCGCCAGCAGCCAAGAGTGGACTAGCGTTGCGGGGGAGACCCAGTACTTC
TRBJ2-7 TRBD2 . TRBV2 CASGTAGEKYF TGTGCCAGCGGGACCGCGGGAGAAAAGTACTTC
TRBJ2-1 TRBD2 . TRBV5-6 CASSLVAGGNEQFF TGTGCCAGCAGCTTGGTAGCGGGAGGAAATGAGCAGTTCTTC
TRBJ2-3 . once TRBV25-1 CASSHNREGSTDTQYF TGTGCCAGCAGCCACAACAGGGAAGGGAGCACAGATACGCAGTATTTT
TRBJ1-1 . . TRBV7-2 CASSVDRWDTEAFF TGTGCCAGCAGCGTAGACAGGTGGGACACTGAAGCTTTCTTT
TRBJ1-2 . . TRBV10-3 CAISEERTDKLNGYTF TGTGCCATCAGTGAGGAAAGGACAGACAAACTAAATGGCTACACCTTC
TRBJ1-1 TRBD1 . TRBV27 CASSHTGVGTEAFF TGTGCCAGCAGTCATACAGGGGTGGGGACTGAAGCTTTCTTT
TRBJ2-1 . . TRBV5-4 CASSWAAVNEQFF TGTGCCAGCAGCTGGGCAGCGGTCAATGAGCAGTTCTTC
TRBJ2-2 . . TRBV7-3 CASSSGTGDTGELFF TGTGCCAGCAGCTCCGGAACGGGAGACACCGGGGAGCTGTTTTTT
TRBJ2-7 TRBD1 . TRBV10-3 CALGRGQGAEEQYF TGTGCCCTCGGGCGAGGCCAGGGGGCAGAAGAGCAGTACTTC
TRBJ1-2 . . TRBV7-2 CASSSRGYGYTF TGTGCCAGCAGCTCGCGGGGGTATGGCTACACCTTC
TRBJ1-5 . . TRBV28 CASSLSDQPQHF TGTGCCAGCAGTTTATCGGATCAGCCCCAGCATTTT
TRBJ2-1 TRBD2 . TRBV28 CAIRGTSGPSSYNEQFF TGTGCCATAAGAGGGACTAGCGGGCCGAGCTCCTACAATGAGCAGTTCTTC
TRBJ2-7 . . TRBV7-9 CASSPLPPLAPESSYEQYF TGTGCCAGCAGCCCCCTTCCGCCCCTCGCCCCAGAAAGCTCCTACGAGCAGTACTTC
TRBJ2-3 . few TRBV4-2 CASSQDLRGQQDTQYF TGTGCCAGCAGCCAAGATTTGCGGGGCCAACAAGATACGCAGTATTTT